Sequencing of this T cell receptor (beta chain) was carried out in a study of T cells in localized non-small cell lung cancer. This CDR3 is 13 amino acids long. Trimming removed 0 bases at V and 4 bases at J, with 6 bases between. Germline V lookup: CDR1 SGDLS, CDR2 YYNGEE. Profiling relied on immunoSEQ multiplex PCR, and the TCRdb table lists in-frame clones only, not all of them. The sample lists 45,000 to 60,000 clones; about 80% were seen once. J is TRBJ2-3 and V is TRBV9; no definite D call. The input for sequencing was peripheral blood, taken before any cancer treatment. The origin of this receptor is a female donor older than 55 with stage II squamous cell lung carcinoma. The CDR3 DNA reads TGTGCCAGCAGCGTAGCACAGTCAGATACGCAGTATTTT. Translating it yields CASSVAQSDTQYF.